These 5 T cell receptor beta chains share one sample of origin, sequenced in a study of naive and memory T cell subsets. Both TRBC1 and TRBC2 were covered by a beta constant-region primer of two equimolar oligonucleotides. TCRdb re-analysed the UMI-ligation and nested PCR reads in MiXCR, keeping a single row per CDR3 protein. The data contain about 150,000 distinct CDR3 sequences, approximately 17% of them singletons. Sample: naive CD4+ T cells from blood. Receptors originate from a human donor in good health.

This clonotype was observed a few times. This rearrangement joins TRBV6-2 or TRBV6-3 to TRBJ2-6, with D perhaps TRBD2 (5 bases). The length of the CDR3 is 20 residues. V was clipped by 0 bases and J by 0 bases, with 18 bases between them. Germline V CDR1 and CDR2: MNHEY, SVGEGT. The CDR3 DNA follows: TGTGCCAGCAGTTACTCCTTGCTGAGCGGACCTAGCTCTGGGGCCAACGTCCTGACTTTC. Translated, it gives CASSYSLLSGPSSGANVLTF.

The sample holds a few counts of this clonotype. V usage is TRBV7-2 and J usage is TRBJ2-3; 15 bases align to TRBD2. The CDR3 runs 14 residues. CDR1 SGHTA and CDR2 FQGNSA come from the germline V gene. J gave up 7 bases and V 5 bases, and 1 base lay outside the gene matches. CDR3 coding DNA: TGTGCCAGCAGCGGGACTAGCGGGAGGCATACGCAGTATTTT. This translates into CASSGTSGRHTQYF. The full variable domain, with the rest looked up from reference TRBV7-2 and TRBJ2-3, is GAGVSQSPSNKVTEKGKDVELRCDPISGHTALYWYRQSLGQGLEFLIYFQGNSAPDKSGLPSDRFSAERTGGSVSTLTIQRTQQEDSAVYLCASSGTSGRHTQYFGPGTRLTVL.

CDR3 sequence: CASSETGTSYEQYF. CDR3 sequence (DNA): TGTGCCAGCTCCGAGACCGGGACTAGCTACGAGCAGTACTTC. The chain uses TRBV18 and TRBJ2-7; 8 nucleotides align to TRBD2. Germline assignment: CDR1 KGHSH and CDR2 LQKENI. The CDR3 is 14 residues long. Trimming removed 6 bases from V and 3 bases from J; junction bases left unmatched: 7.

The rearrangement joins TRBV12-3 or TRBV12-4 to TRBJ2-1; 8 bases map to TRBD2. This CDR3 contains 15 residues. V trimming: 7 bases; J trimming: 4 bases; junction bases outside the gene matches: 9. The CDR3 sequence is CASTTSSGLYNEQFF. The DNA for the CDR3 is TGTGCCAGCACGACATCTAGCGGGTTATACAATGAGCAGTTCTTC.

The chain combines TRBV10-3 with TRBJ2-7, with 8 nucleotides matching TRBD2. Germline V gene lookup returns CDR1 ENHRY and CDR2 SYGVKD. The junction had 21 bases not matched to a gene; V was cut back by 5 bases and J by 3 bases. The CDR3 covers 19 residues. The chain's CDR3 is CAISFPVSGADAGNYEQYF. CDR3 DNA sequence: TGTGCCATCAGTTTCCCCGTTAGCGGGGCAGACGCGGGAAACTACGAGCAGTACTTC.